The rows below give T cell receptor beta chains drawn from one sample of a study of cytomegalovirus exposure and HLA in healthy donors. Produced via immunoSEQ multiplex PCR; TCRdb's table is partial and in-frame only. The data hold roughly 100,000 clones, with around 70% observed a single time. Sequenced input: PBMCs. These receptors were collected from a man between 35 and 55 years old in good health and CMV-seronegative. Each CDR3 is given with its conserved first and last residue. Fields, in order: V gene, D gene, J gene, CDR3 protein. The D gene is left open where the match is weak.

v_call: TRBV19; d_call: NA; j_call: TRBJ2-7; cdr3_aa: CASSFGQGGNYEQYF
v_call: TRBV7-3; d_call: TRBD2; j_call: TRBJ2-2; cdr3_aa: CASSLLAGGSTGELFF
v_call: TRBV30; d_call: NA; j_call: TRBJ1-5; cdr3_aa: CAWSIRLAGDQPQHF
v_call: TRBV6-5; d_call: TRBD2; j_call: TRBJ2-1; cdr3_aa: CASSYLLAGKVEQFF
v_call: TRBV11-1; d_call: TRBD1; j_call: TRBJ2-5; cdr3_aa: CASSPDRGGLSTQYF
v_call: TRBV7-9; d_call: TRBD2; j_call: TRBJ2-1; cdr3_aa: CASRRAGTSGRYNEQFF
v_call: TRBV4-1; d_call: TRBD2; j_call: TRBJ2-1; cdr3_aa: CASSQDQGGGRNEQFF
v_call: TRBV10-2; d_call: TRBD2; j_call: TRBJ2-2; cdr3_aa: CASSGTSGRTGELFF
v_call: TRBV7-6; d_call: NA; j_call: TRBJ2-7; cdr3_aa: CASSLAGWDTSYEQYF
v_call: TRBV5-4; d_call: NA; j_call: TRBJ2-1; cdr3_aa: CASSLTGGDNEQFF
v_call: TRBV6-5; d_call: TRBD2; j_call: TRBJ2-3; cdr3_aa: CASRGFSGGADTQYF
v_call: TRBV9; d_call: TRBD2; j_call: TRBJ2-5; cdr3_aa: CASSVGTSGGTQETQYF
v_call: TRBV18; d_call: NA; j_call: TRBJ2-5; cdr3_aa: CASSLRDNQETQYF
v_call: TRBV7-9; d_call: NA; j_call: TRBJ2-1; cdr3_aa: CASSWSGTEQFF
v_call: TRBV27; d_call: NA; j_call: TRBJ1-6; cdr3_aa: CASSLPGTGGNSPLHF
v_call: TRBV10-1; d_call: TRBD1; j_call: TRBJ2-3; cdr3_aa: CASSGTGNTQYF
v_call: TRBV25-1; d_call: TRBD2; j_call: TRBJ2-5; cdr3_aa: CASSAGRDSGKETQYF
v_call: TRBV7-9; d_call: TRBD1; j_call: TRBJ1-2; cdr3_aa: CASSLDRQGVYGYTF
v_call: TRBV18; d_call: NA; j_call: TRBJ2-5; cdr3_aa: CASSPSVQETQYF
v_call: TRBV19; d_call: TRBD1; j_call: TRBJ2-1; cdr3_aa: CASSNRDRLPTNEQFF
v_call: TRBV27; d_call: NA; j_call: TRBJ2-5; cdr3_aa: CASSLGPEGEETQYF
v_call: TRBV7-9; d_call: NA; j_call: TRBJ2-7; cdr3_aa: CASSLRSYEQYF
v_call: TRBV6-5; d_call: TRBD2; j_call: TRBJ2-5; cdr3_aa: CASSYLAGSQQETQYF
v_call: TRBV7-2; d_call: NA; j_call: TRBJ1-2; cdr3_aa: CASGLPRPSLDGYTF
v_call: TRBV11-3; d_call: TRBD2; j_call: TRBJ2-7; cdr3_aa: CASSFSGGPYEQYF
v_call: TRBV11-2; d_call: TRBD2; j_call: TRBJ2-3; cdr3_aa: CASSSTSGLHTDTQYF
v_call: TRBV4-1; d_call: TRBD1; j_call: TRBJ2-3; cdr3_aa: CASGLGTLGTGVTDTQYF
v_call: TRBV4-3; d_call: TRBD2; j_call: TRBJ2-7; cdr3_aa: CASSQDPPLAGITYEQYF